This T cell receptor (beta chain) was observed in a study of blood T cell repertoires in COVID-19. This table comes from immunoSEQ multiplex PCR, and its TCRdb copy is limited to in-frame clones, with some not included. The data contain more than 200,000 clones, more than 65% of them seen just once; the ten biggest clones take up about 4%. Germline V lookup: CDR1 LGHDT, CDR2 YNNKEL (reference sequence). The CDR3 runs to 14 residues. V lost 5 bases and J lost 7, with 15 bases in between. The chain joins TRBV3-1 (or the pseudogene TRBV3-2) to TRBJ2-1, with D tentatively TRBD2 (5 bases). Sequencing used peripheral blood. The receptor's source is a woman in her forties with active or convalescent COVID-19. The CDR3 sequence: CASSVEGDENEQFF. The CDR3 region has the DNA TGTGCCAGCAGCGTCGAGGGCGACGAAAATGAGCAGTTCTTC.